The T cell receptor (beta chain) under discussion was sequenced for a study of breast tumors, draining lymph nodes, adjacent tissues. Study-wide results and caveats: Tumor TCR diversity was below lymph nodes but above nontumor tissue. The lymph node origin of tumor T cells was framed as consistent with a hypothesis, not demonstrated.

Breast cancer patients provided tissue from their axillary draining lymph nodes. Germline values: CDR1 SGHRS, CDR2 YFSETQ. This CDR3 is built from 15 residues. Trimming pared 2 bases from V and 0 bases from J, leaving 11 bases between. TCRdb reanalysed the multiplex PCR reads using MiXCR and keeps one entry per CDR3 protein. The profile shows approximately 300,000 distinct CDR3 sequences, around 30% of them singletons. Remarks on this clonotype: What it binds is unknown.

Sequencing used axillary lymph node tissue. The chain carries TRBV5-1 and TRBJ1-1; no firm D call. This receptor was obtained from a female donor with breast cancer. Some clones in this sample may be carry-over from other donors' samples. For the CDR3, the DNA is TGCGCCAGCAGCTTACAGCGGGCAGTGAACACTGAAGCTTTCTTT. Translated, it gives CASSLQRAVNTEAFF.